The rows below give T cell receptor beta chains drawn from one sample of a study of post-analysis software for immune sequencing data. TCRdb re-called the PCR reads through MiXCR, storing one row per CDR3 protein. The table lists almost 700,000 distinct CDR3 sequences, approximately 59% of them singletons. The sample comprised blood. The receptors here all came from a girl aged 2 to 9 with multiple sclerosis. Each CDR3 is given with its conserved first and last residue. The D gene is left open where the match is weak. Size is omitted from some rows. Given values are once, few, many or a class for expanded clones.

size	D	V	J	CDR3	DNA
NA	TRBD2	TRBV6-1	TRBJ2-1	CASSPTSGGPYEQFF	TGTGCCAGCAGCCCTACTTCGGGAGGGCCTTATGAGCAGTTCTTC
NA	TRBD1	TRBV20-1	TRBJ2-3	CSATGGGTDTQYF	TGCAGTGCTACAGGGGGAGGCACAGATACGCAGTATTTT
NA	NA	TRBV5-5	TRBJ2-5	CASSSSAGIQETQYF	TGTGCCAGCAGCTCCTCGGCCGGGATCCAAGAGACCCAGTACTTC
NA	NA	TRBV5-1	TRBJ2-1	CASSLPSGQREYNEQFF	TGCGCCAGCAGCTTACCCTCCGGCCAACGGGAGTACAATGAGCAGTTCTTC
NA	TRBD2	TRBV6-5	TRBJ2-3	CASSYSPTGTSGSYTQYF	TGTGCCAGCAGTTACTCACCAACCGGGACTAGCGGGAGTTATACGCAGTATTTT
NA	TRBD1	TRBV24-1	TRBJ1-1	CATSDSGGRTEAFF	TGTGCCACCAGTGATTCAGGGGGGAGGACTGAAGCTTTCTTT
NA	TRBD1	TRBV12-3/TRBV12-4	TRBJ2-2	CASRETGGGGELFF	TGTGCCAGCAGGGAGACAGGGGGCGGCGGGGAGCTGTTTTTT
NA	TRBD2	TRBV20-1	TRBJ2-3	CSASRGGETDTQYF	TGCAGTGCTAGTCGGGGGGGTGAAACAGATACGCAGTATTTT
few	TRBD1	TRBV6-5	TRBJ2-3	CASSDRAGGEDTQYF	TGTGCCAGCTCAGACAGGGCAGGGGGAGAGGATACGCAGTATTTT
once	NA	TRBV3-1	TRBJ2-7	CASSSLSSEQYF	TGTGCCAGCAGCTCTCTATCTAGCGAGCAGTACTTC
NA	TRBD1	TRBV29-1	TRBJ2-3	CSVDRAPDTQYF	TGCAGCGTCGACAGGGCCCCAGATACGCAGTATTTT
NA	NA	TRBV20-1	TRBJ2-7	CSARDSGPSTAEQYF	TGCAGTGCTAGAGACTCGGGACCCTCGACCGCCGAGCAGTACTTC
once	TRBD2	TRBV5-5	TRBJ2-5	CASSLMEREGLETQYF	TGTGCCAGCAGCTTGATGGAGCGGGAGGGCCTCGAGACCCAGTACTTC
once	TRBD2	TRBV27	TRBJ2-7	CASSFGGVREQYF	TGTGCCAGCAGTTTCGGGGGGGTGAGGGAGCAGTACTTC
few	TRBD2	TRBV5-1	TRBJ2-1	CASSSGLAGHNEQFF	TGCGCCAGCAGCTCGGGACTAGCGGGCCACAATGAGCAGTTCTTC
NA	TRBD1	TRBV12-3/TRBV12-4	TRBJ1-2	CASIRQGGYGYTF	TGTGCCAGCATCAGACAGGGCGGCTATGGCTACACCTTC
NA	TRBD2	TRBV9	TRBJ2-3	CASSPTGGGLTDTQYF	TGTGCCAGCAGCCCAACGGGCGGGGGGCTCACAGATACGCAGTATTTT
NA	TRBD1	TRBV20-1	TRBJ2-7	CSARRPGQGSEQYF	TGCAGTGCTAGGCGTCCGGGACAGGGGAGCGAGCAGTACTTC
few	TRBD2	TRBV25-1	TRBJ2-1	CASRTSGDNEQFF	TGTGCCAGCAGAACGAGCGGGGACAATGAGCAGTTCTTC
few	TRBD2	TRBV6-1	TRBJ2-1	CASSFGLAGVYEQFF	TGTGCCAGCAGTTTCGGACTAGCGGGAGTCTATGAGCAGTTCTTC
once	NA	TRBV20-1	TRBJ1-1	CSATDTLNTEAFF	TGCAGTGCCACTGACACCTTGAACACTGAAGCTTTCTTT
NA	TRBD1	TRBV5-5	TRBJ2-5	CASSLSQGSQETQYF	TGTGCCAGCAGCCTGTCACAGGGGAGTCAAGAGACCCAGTACTTC
NA	NA	TRBV11-1	TRBJ2-1	CASSLHEGRTNEQFF	TGTGCCAGCAGCTTACATGAGGGAAGAACCAATGAGCAGTTCTTC